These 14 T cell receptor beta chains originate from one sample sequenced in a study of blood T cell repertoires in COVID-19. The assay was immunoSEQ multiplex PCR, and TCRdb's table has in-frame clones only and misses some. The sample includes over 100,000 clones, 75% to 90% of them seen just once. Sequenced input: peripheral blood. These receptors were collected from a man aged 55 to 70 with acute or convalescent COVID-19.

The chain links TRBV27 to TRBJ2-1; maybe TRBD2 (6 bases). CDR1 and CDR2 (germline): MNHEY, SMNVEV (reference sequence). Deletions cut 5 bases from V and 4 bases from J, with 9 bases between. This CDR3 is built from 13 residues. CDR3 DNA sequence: TGTGCCAGCAGTCCCGCGGGATACAATGAGCAGTTCTTC. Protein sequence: CASSPAGYNEQFF.

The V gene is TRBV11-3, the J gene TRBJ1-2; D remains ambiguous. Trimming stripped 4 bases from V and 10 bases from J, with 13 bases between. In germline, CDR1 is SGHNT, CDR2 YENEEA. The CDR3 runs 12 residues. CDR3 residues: CASSSPFSVYTF. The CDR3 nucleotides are TGTGCCAGCAGCTCCCCCTTTTCAGTCTACACCTTC.

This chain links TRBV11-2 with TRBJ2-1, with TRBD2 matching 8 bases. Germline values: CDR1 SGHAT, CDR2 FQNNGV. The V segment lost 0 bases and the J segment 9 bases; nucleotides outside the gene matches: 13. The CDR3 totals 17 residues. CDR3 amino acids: CASSLDRAAGERGEQFF. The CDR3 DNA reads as TGTGCCAGCAGCTTAGATCGGGCAGCGGGAGAACGAGGTGAGCAGTTCTTC. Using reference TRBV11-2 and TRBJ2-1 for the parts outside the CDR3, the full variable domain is EAGVAQSPRYKIIEKRQSVAFWCNPISGHATLYWYQQILGQGPKLLIQFQNNGVVDDSQLPKDRFSAERLKGVDSTLKIQPAKLEDSAVYLCASSLDRAAGERGEQFFGPGTRLTVL.

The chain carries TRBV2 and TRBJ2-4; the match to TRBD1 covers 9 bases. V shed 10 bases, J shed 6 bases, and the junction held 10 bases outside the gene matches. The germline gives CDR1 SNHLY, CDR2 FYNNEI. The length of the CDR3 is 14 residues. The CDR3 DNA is TGTGCCACCGAACGGGACAGGGATAGAAACATTCAGTACTTC. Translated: CATERDRDRNIQYF.

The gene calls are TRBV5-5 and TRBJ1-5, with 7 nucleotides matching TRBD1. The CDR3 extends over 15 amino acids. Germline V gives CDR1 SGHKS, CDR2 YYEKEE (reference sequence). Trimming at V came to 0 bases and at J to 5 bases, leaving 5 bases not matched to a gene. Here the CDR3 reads CASSLAGGGDQPQHF. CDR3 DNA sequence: TGTGCCAGCAGCTTGGCTGGAGGGGGCGATCAGCCCCAGCATTTT.

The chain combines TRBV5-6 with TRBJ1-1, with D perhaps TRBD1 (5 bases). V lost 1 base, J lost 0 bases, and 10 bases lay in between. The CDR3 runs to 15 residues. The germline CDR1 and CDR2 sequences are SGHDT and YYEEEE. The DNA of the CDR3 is TGTGCCAGCAGCTTGCAAGGGGTTCTGAACACTGAAGCTTTCTTT. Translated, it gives CASSLQGVLNTEAFF.

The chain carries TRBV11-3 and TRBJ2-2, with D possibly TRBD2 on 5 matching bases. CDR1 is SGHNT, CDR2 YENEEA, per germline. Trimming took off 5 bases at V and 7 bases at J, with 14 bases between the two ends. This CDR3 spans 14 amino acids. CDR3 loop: CASSPTRTGGELFF. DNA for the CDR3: TGTGCCAGCAGCCCTACACGGACTGGCGGGGAGCTGTTTTTT.

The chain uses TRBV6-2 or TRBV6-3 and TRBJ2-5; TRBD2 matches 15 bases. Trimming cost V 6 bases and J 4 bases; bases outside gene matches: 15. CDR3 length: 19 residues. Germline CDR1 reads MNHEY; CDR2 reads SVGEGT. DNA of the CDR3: TGTGCCAGCAGCCCTCACCCCGGGACTAGCGGGAGGTTGGTAGAGACCCAGTACTTC. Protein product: CASSPHPGTSGRLVETQYF.

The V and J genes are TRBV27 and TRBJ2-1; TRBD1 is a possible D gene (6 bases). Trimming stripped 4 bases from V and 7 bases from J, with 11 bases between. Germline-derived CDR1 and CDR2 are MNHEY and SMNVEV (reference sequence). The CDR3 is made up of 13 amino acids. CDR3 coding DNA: TGTGCCAGCAGTTCCTACAGGGTGAATGAGCAGTTCTTC. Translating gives CASSSYRVNEQFF.

The chain's CDR3 is CASTTGQGGEQYF. The CDR3 DNA follows: TGTGCCAGTACTACGGGACAGGGCGGCGAGCAGTACTTC. The chain couples TRBV19 to TRBJ2-7; TRBD1 agrees at 9 bases. The germline CDR1 and CDR2 sequences are LNHDA and SQIVND (reference sequence). This CDR3 spans 13 amino acids. Trimming cost V 7 bases and J 6 bases; bases outside gene matches: 7.

CDR3 sequence (DNA): TGCGCCAGCAGGGGAACGGGGGAAGCTTTCTTT. Protein sequence: CASRGTGEAFF. This sequence joins TRBV10-1 and TRBJ1-1, with no clear D. CDR3 length equals 11 residues. CDR1 is WNHNN, CDR2 SYGVQD, per germline (reference sequence). V lost 6 bases and J 8 bases, leaving 10 bases between the germline ends.

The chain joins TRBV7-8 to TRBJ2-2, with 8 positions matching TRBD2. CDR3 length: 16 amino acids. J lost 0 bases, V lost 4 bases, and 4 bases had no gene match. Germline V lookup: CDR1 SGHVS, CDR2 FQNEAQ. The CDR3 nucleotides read TGTGCCAGCAGCTCCGATAGCGGGACGAACACCGGGGAGCTGTTTTTT. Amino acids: CASSSDSGTNTGELFF.

This chain's CDR3 is CASSVGLQNNEKLFF. The CDR3 nucleotides read TGTGCCAGCAGCGTAGGTTTACAGAATAATGAAAAACTGTTTTTT. The gene calls are TRBV9 and TRBJ1-4; D is unclear. The CDR3 is 15 residues long. Between the trimmed V and J ends, which lost 0 bases and 4 bases, there was a span of 10 bases. Looked up from germline, CDR1 is SGDLS and CDR2 is YYNGEE. Drawing the rest from reference TRBV9 and TRBJ1-4, the complete variable domain is DSGVTQTPKHLITATGQRVTLRCSPRSGDLSVYWYQQSLDQGLQFLIQYYNGEERAKGNILERFSAQQFPDLHSELNLSSLELGDSALYFCASSVGLQNNEKLFFGSGTQLSVL.

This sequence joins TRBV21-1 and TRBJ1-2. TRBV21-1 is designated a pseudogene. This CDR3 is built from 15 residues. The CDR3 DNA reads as TGTGCCAGCAGCAAAGGACCGGCGGAAAACTATGGCTACACCTTC. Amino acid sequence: CASSKGPAENYGYTF.